The 28 T cell receptor beta chains in this list originate from one sample, sequenced in a study of blood T cell repertoires in COVID-19 (dated by TCRdb to about 2020). To prepare the library, the immunoSEQ multiplex PCR assay was applied. Drawn from immuneACCESS, this table holds only the in-frame rearrangements with V and J called that TCRdb kept. Clones are partly lost; checked studies trace under half to an unresolved V gene and leave the rest unexplained. This sample lists fewer than 300,000 clones; around 88% were detected once. Approximately 9% of the sample is taken by the ten largest. Sequencing used PBMCs or T cells enriched from blood (not recorded which). Receptors originate from a man between 40 and 49 years old who had recovered from COVID-19.

CDR3 amino acids: CASSSTRDRVNYGYTF. CDR3 sequence (DNA): TGTGCCAGCAGCTCAACCCGGGACAGGGTTAACTATGGCTACACCTTC. The V call is TRBV11-2, the J call TRBJ1-2; 9 bases fit TRBD1. The CDR3 contains 16 residues. The V gene end was trimmed by 4 bases and the J gene end by 1 base; junction bases not matched to a gene: 7. Germline CDR1 and CDR2: SGHAT and FQNNGV.

The rearrangement uses TRBV7-9 and TRBJ2-3; 8 bases agree with TRBD2. V lost 4 bases to trimming and J lost 0 bases; unmatched junction nucleotides: 6. The CDR3 contains 16 residues. CDR1 and CDR2 (germline): SEHNR, FQNEAQ (reference sequence). The CDR3 here is CASSWGLDASTDTQYF. CDR3 nucleotide sequence: TGTGCCAGCAGCTGGGGACTAGACGCTAGCACAGATACGCAGTATTTT.

V usage is TRBV2 and J usage is TRBJ1-6; 9 bases agree with TRBD1. Germline CDR1 SNHLY, CDR2 FYNNEI. The ends lost 6 bases at V and 5 bases at J; junction bases unmatched: 8. The CDR3 covers 16 residues. This CDR3 reads CASRLMTGGNNSPLHF. In DNA form, the CDR3 reads TGTGCCAGCAGACTTATGACAGGGGGGAATAATTCACCCCTCCACTTT.

The rearrangement links TRBV6-5 to TRBJ1-3; D call uncertain. The CDR3 totals 14 residues. The ends were cut back, 4 bases at V and 0 bases at J, with 7 bases in the middle. Germline CDR1 reads MNHEY; CDR2 reads SVGAGI. CDR3 sequence: CASSSRNSGNTIYF. The CDR3 bases are TGTGCCAGCAGTTCTAGAAACTCTGGAAACACCATATATTTT.

The chain couples TRBV19 to TRBJ2-1; D is ambiguous. V was cut by 3 bases and J by 1 base, with 19 bases left in between. The CDR3 is 18 amino acids. CDR1 and CDR2 (germline): LNHDA, SQIVND (reference sequence). In nucleotides, the CDR3 is TGTGCCAGTAGTATGAGGTACTTGGCAGACCTTTCCTACAATGAGCAGTTCTTC. This codes for CASSMRYLADLSYNEQFF.

The chain has TRBV3-1 (or the pseudogene TRBV3-2) and TRBJ1-5; tentative D call: TRBD1 (5 bases). This CDR3 has 17 amino acids. Trimming pared 2 bases from V and 2 bases from J, leaving 16 bases between. Looked up from germline, CDR1 is LGHDT and CDR2 is YNNKEL (reference sequence). The CDR3 loop is CASSQTSGGVGNQPQHF. CDR3 in DNA: TGTGCCAGCAGCCAAACCTCGGGGGGGGTAGGCAATCAGCCCCAGCATTTT.

This chain connects TRBV7-3 to TRBJ2-3, with TRBD2 identical over 13 bases. With V trimmed by 2 bases and J by 0 bases, 2 bases remained unmatched. Per the germline V gene, CDR1 is SGHTA and CDR2 is FQGTGA. This CDR3 contains 17 residues. The CDR3 DNA sequence: TGTGCCAGCAGCTTACGGACTAGCGGGGGAAGCACAGATACGCAGTATTTT. It codes for CASSLRTSGGSTDTQYF.

The J gene is TRBJ2-2, the V gene TRBV7-2, with 11 bases identical to TRBD1. CDR1 SGHTA and CDR2 FQGNSA come from the germline V gene. CDR3 length equals 15 residues. CDR3 nucleotides: TGTGCAACAGGACAGGGGGCTTTGGTCACCGGGGAGCTGTTTTTT. Translated, it gives CATGQGALVTGELFF. The variable domain in full, completed from reference TRBV7-2 and TRBJ2-2, reads GAGVSQSPSNKVTEKGKDVELRCDPISGHTALYWYRQSLGQGLEFLIYFQGNSAPDKSGLPSDRFSAERTGGSVSTLTIQRTQQEDSAVYLCATGQGALVTGELFFGEGSRLTVL.

The chain carries TRBV27 and TRBJ2-1; 9 bases align to TRBD2. This CDR3 contains 15 residues. In germline, CDR1 is MNHEY, CDR2 SMNVEV (reference sequence). Germline trimming cut 8 bases from V and 9 bases from J; bases unmatched to any gene: 14. DNA for the CDR3: TGTGCCAGCTTCGGTCTAGCGGGAAACCTTGGTGAGCAGTTCTTC. Its protein product is CASFGLAGNLGEQFF.

The gene calls are TRBV5-1 and TRBJ2-7; 9 nucleotides agree with TRBD2. In germline, CDR1 is SGHRS, CDR2 YFSETQ. J gave up 3 bases and V 5 bases, and 6 bases lay outside the gene matches. The CDR3 runs 14 residues. This CDR3 is CASRYSGGNYEQYF. CDR3 DNA: TGCGCCAGCAGGTATAGCGGGGGTAACTACGAGCAGTACTTC.

The chain employs TRBV27 and TRBJ2-1; TRBD1 aligns across 7 bases. The J segment lost 8 bases and the V segment lost 3 bases, leaving 4 bases of the junction unmatched. CDR1 MNHEY and CDR2 SMNVEV come from the germline V gene (reference sequence). The length of the CDR3 is 13 residues. CDR3 residues: CASSFNRGYEQFF. The DNA for the CDR3 is TGTGCCAGCAGTTTCAACAGGGGCTATGAGCAGTTCTTC.

The chain recombines TRBV27 with TRBJ2-7; 7 bases map to TRBD2. Unmatched junction bases numbered 7, after V lost 5 bases and J lost 0 bases. Germline V gene lookup returns CDR1 MNHEY and CDR2 SMNVEV (reference sequence). The CDR3 contains 15 residues. The CDR3 nucleotides read TGTGCCAGCAGTGAGGGGCGGGAGATCTCCTACGAGCAGTACTTC. Amino acids: CASSEGREISYEQYF.

V is TRBV6-2 or TRBV6-3 and J is TRBJ2-3, with 8 bases that match TRBD2. CDR1 is MNHEY, CDR2 SVGEGT, per germline. The CDR3 runs to 16 residues. J gave up 4 bases and V 1 base, and 7 bases lay outside the gene matches. CDR3 sequence reads: CASSYFGGRRSDTQYF. The DNA of the CDR3 is TGTGCCAGCAGTTACTTCGGCGGGAGGCGCTCAGATACGCAGTATTTT.

The chain links TRBV15 to TRBJ1-3; 7 bases line up with TRBD1. CDR1 and CDR2 (germline): LNHNV, YYDKDF (reference sequence). This CDR3 region has 18 residues. With V trimmed by 1 base and J by 5 bases, 14 bases remained unmatched. CDR3 residues: CATSRVTGQRFFRNTIYF. CDR3 sequence (DNA): TGTGCCACCAGCAGAGTAACGGGACAGAGATTTTTTAGAAACACCATATATTTT.

The CDR3 DNA reads TGTGCCAGTAGTATCGCGGGACAGGTGAACACTGAAGCTTTCTTT. Protein sequence: CASSIAGQVNTEAFF. This chain links TRBV19 with TRBJ1-1; the match to TRBD1 covers 8 bases. The CDR3 has 15 residues. J lost 0 bases, V lost 3 bases, and 3 bases had no gene match. The germline V gene has CDR1 LNHDA and CDR2 SQIVND (reference sequence).

The rearrangement uses TRBV7-8 and TRBJ2-1; 10 positions match TRBD1. V gave up 3 bases and J gave up 8 bases; unmatched junction bases: 10. The length of the CDR3 is 16 residues. The germline CDR1 and CDR2 sequences are SGHVS and FQNEAQ. CDR3 region: CASSFFRDRGVDEQFF. The CDR3 DNA sequence: TGTGCCAGCAGCTTTTTTCGGGACAGGGGTGTGGATGAGCAGTTCTTC. Full variable domain (missing parts from reference TRBV7-8 and TRBJ2-1): GAGVSQSPRYKVAKRGQDVALRCDPISGHVSLFWYQQALGQGPEFLTYFQNEAQLDKSGLPSDRFFAERPEGSVSTLKIQRTQQEDSAVYLCASSFFRDRGVDEQFFGPGTRLTVL.

The rearrangement joins TRBV30 to TRBJ2-3; a possible D gene is TRBD1 (6 bases). Trimming removed 5 bases from V and 2 bases from J, with 14 bases in between. Looked up from germline, CDR1 is GTSNPN and CDR2 is SVGIG (reference sequence). The CDR3 contains 14 residues. The CDR3 sequence: CAWGRRGYTDTQYF. The CDR3 DNA follows: TGTGCCTGGGGACGAAGGGGGTACACAGATACGCAGTATTTT.

The rearrangement links TRBV28 to TRBJ1-6, with TRBD1 matching over 8 bases. The CDR3 length is 16 residues. Germline V lookup: CDR1 MDHEN, CDR2 SYDVKM. V trimming: 5 bases; J trimming: 8 bases; junction bases outside the gene matches: 11. CDR3: CASSIDRGFVYSPLHF. The CDR3 DNA reads as TGTGCCAGCAGTATTGACAGGGGTTTTGTTTATTCACCCCTCCACTTT.

This clone was seen a few times. The chain has TRBV7-6 and TRBJ1-2, with TRBD1 identical over 7 bases. V gave up 1 base and J gave up 5 bases; unmatched junction bases: 4. The CDR3 covers 14 residues. Germline V gives CDR1 SGHVS, CDR2 FNYEAQ. The CDR3 DNA is TGTGCCAGCAGCTTAGATGAGGGGGCGTATGGCTACACCTTC. Translating gives CASSLDEGAYGYTF.

The rearrangement links TRBV10-2 to TRBJ2-1; 11 bases line up with TRBD2. Germline V CDR1 and CDR2: WSHSY, SAAADI. This CDR3 has 17 residues. J lost 6 bases, V lost 5 bases, and 12 bases had no gene match. CDR3 region: CASSQPWSSGRGNEQFF. The CDR3 nucleotides are TGCGCCAGCAGTCAACCCTGGAGTAGCGGGAGGGGCAATGAGCAGTTCTTC.

The gene calls are TRBV4-3 and TRBJ1-1, with D unresolved. Germline CDR1 reads LGHNA; CDR2 reads YSLEER. The CDR3 has 14 residues. V was trimmed by 0 bases and J by 6 bases, leaving 11 bases between them. Written as DNA, the CDR3 is TGCGCCAGCAGCCAAGAACTAAAGGTATCTGAAGCTTTCTTT. It codes for CASSQELKVSEAFF.

The rearrangement joins TRBV4-3 to TRBJ1-3, with D unclear. Looked up from germline, CDR1 is LGHNA and CDR2 is YSLEER. The CDR3 totals 17 residues. The V and J ends lost 0 bases and 0 bases respectively, with 12 bases between them. The CDR3 DNA reads as TGCGCCAGCAGCCAAGAACACAAGGAGTCCTCTGGAAACACCATATATTTT. This codes for CASSQEHKESSGNTIYF.

The chain links TRBV7-6 to TRBJ1-1; possibly TRBD1 for D (5 bases). Germline-derived CDR1 and CDR2 are SGHVS and FNYEAQ. V lost 0 bases to trimming and J lost 5 bases, with 16 bases between them. This CDR3 is 16 amino acids long. CDR3 sequence: CASSLAPGTGETEAFF. The CDR3 nucleotides are TGTGCCAGCAGCTTAGCTCCGGGGACGGGAGAGACTGAAGCTTTCTTT.

The V gene is TRBV5-6, the J gene TRBJ1-3, with 9 positions matching TRBD1. V was pared by 4 bases and J by 4 bases, with 12 bases of the junction left unmatched. There are 17 residues in the CDR3. The germline V gene encodes CDR1 SGHDT and CDR2 YYEEEE. CDR3 sequence (DNA): TGTGCCAGCAGCCTGGGGACAGGGATCTTTTGGGGAAACACCATATATTTT. The encoded protein is CASSLGTGIFWGNTIYF.

The V call is TRBV3-1 (or the pseudogene TRBV3-2), the J call TRBJ2-2; tentatively, D is TRBD1 (6 bases). Germline lookup yields CDR1 LGHDT and CDR2 YNNKEL (reference sequence). The CDR3 is 17 residues long. V lost 1 base, J lost 1 base, and 13 bases lay in between. Here the CDR3 DNA reads TGTGCCAGCAGCCAAGGGACAGTAAGTAAGAACACCGGGGAGCTGTTTTTT. It yields the protein CASSQGTVSKNTGELFF.

This clone was detected once. CDR3 nucleotide sequence: TGTGCCAGCGGACGATCTAGCGGGAGTTTGGGGCGTACGGAGCAGTTCTTC. It codes for CASGRSSGSLGRTEQFF. The chain carries TRBV28 and TRBJ2-1; 10 nucleotides match TRBD2. The junction had 20 bases not matched to a gene; V was cut back by 8 bases and J by 10 bases. The CDR3 length is 17 residues. Germline values: CDR1 MDHEN, CDR2 SYDVKM.

The chain has TRBV5-1 and TRBJ2-4; unclear D gene. The CDR3 sequence is 13 residues long. Germline V CDR1 and CDR2: SGHRS, YFSETQ. The V gene lost 1 base and the J gene lost 5 bases, with 7 bases spanning the gap. The DNA of the CDR3 is TGCGCCAGCAGCTTGTCGCCGGAAAACATTCAGTACTTC. Protein sequence: CASSLSPENIQYF.

This clone was picked up a small number of times. This rearrangement joins TRBV7-2 to TRBJ2-7, with D perhaps TRBD1 (5 bases). This CDR3 comprises 14 residues. The V and J ends lost 2 bases and 4 bases respectively, with 12 bases between them. The germline CDR1 and CDR2 sequences are SGHTA and FQGNSA. The CDR3 sequence is CASSLLVAGYEQYF. CDR3 sequence (DNA): TGTGCCAGCAGCTTACTGGTAGCAGGGTACGAGCAGTACTTC.